This paragraph reports one T cell receptor (beta chain). Its antigen is still unknown. Primers for the PCR totalled 60 Vbeta and 13 Jbeta. Using immunoSEQ multiplex PCR, the repertoire was profiled, and TCRdb retains in-frame clones only, with some absent. The table has around 140,000 clones, less than 80% seen once. The entry originates in a study of cytomegalovirus exposure and HLA in healthy donors. Findings and limits, study-wide: 164 TCR beta chains were listed as cytomegalovirus-associated.

Germline CDR1 SGHRS, CDR2 YFSETQ. With V trimmed by 2 bases and J by 8 bases, 2 bases remained unmatched. The CDR3 contains 14 residues. Sequencing was done on a sample of PBMCs. V is TRBV5-1 and J is TRBJ2-1; 12 bases align to TRBD2. The origin of this receptor is a female donor in good health and CMV-seropositive. The CDR3: CASSLTSGGHEQFF. CDR3 in DNA: TGCGCCAGCAGCTTAACTAGCGGGGGGCATGAGCAGTTCTTC.